These 6 T cell receptor beta chains were all obtained from the same sample, sequenced in a study of PD-1 blockade in classical Hodgkin lymphoma. Each patient's relapse followed autologous stem cell transplantation, and brentuximab vedotin exposure varied. TCRdb's table, derived via immunoSEQ multiplex PCR, lists solely in-frame clones and lacks some. Here the sample spans around 91,000 clones, approximately 80% being singletons. The material sequenced was peripheral blood mononuclear cells (PBMCs), taken before the second cycle of nivolumab. The source is a human donor with classical Hodgkin lymphoma.

V is TRBV28 and J is TRBJ2-7; the D call may be TRBD1 or TRBD2 (5 bases each). CDR1 and CDR2 (germline): MDHEN, SYDVKM. Trimming shortened V by 5 bases and J by 0 bases, and 11 bases separated the two germline ends. The CDR3 totals 14 residues. In DNA form, the CDR3 reads TGTGCCAGCAGTCCACCCGGGACCTCCTACGAGCAGTACTTC. This gives the protein CASSPPGTSYEQYF.

This sequence joins TRBV5-1 and TRBJ2-7; 8 positions match TRBD2. The CDR3 spans 15 residues. The ends lost 3 bases at V and 1 base at J; junction bases unmatched: 6. Germline CDR1 is SGHRS and CDR2 is YFSETQ. CDR3 sequence: CASSSVAGPSYEQYF. CDR3 nucleotide sequence: TGCGCCAGCAGCTCGGTAGCGGGACCTTCCTACGAGCAGTACTTC. Together with reference TRBV5-1 and TRBJ2-7, the CDR3 gives the full variable domain: KAGVTQTPRYLIKTRGQQVTLSCSPISGHRSVSWYQQTPGQGLQFLFEYFSETQRNKGNFPGRFSGRQFSNSRSEMNVSTLELGDSALYLCASSSVAGPSYEQYFGPGTRLTVT.

Points on this clone: Given a much more abundant clone one base away, this may be a read error. The V gene is TRBV4-2, the J gene TRBJ2-3; no definite D call. Germline V CDR1 and CDR2: LGHNA, YNFKEQ. The CDR3 loop spans 13 amino acids. The CDR3 nucleotides are TGTGCCAACAGCACTGACCCCACAGATACGCAGTATTTT. This gives the protein CANSTDPTDTQYF.

The chain couples TRBV6-6 to TRBJ2-7; 12 nucleotides line up with TRBD1. Germline CDR1 reads MNHNY; CDR2 reads SVGAGI (reference sequence). V trimming: 5 bases; J trimming: 7 bases; junction bases outside the gene matches: 6. CDR3 length: 14 residues. The CDR3, as DNA: TGTGCCAGCAGTCGGGGACAGGGGGCCGGAGAGCAGTACTTC. As protein: CASSRGQGAGEQYF.

The rearrangement uses TRBV7-2 and TRBJ2-7, with 9 bases lining up with TRBD2. The CDR3 sequence is 16 residues long. Germline values: CDR1 SGHTA, CDR2 FQGNSA. V shed 3 bases, J shed 7 bases, and the junction held 13 bases outside the gene matches. The CDR3 spells CASSFLGLGAGGEQYF. The CDR3, as DNA: TGTGCCAGCAGCTTTCTAGGTTTGGGGGCGGGAGGGGAGCAGTACTTC.

This clone was detected once. The chain uses TRBV2 and TRBJ2-3; 7 bases agree with TRBD2. From germline, CDR1 is SNHLY and CDR2 FYNNEI. The junction had 9 bases not matched to a gene; V was cut back by 7 bases and J by 5 bases. The CDR3 contains 14 residues. The CDR3 DNA reads TGTGCCAGCAAAAAGCGGGATGTTTTAGATACGCAGTATTTT. This codes for CASKKRDVLDTQYF.